The next 7 T cell receptor beta chains were all read from a single sample in a study of blood T cell repertoires in COVID-19. Repertoires were generated with immunoSEQ multiplex PCR, while TCRdb's copy carries only in-frame clones and drops some. The table has about 310,000 clones, about nine tenths seen once. The sequencing input was PBMCs or T cells enriched from blood (not recorded which). The receptors stem from a woman under 40 who had recovered from COVID-19.

This sequence joins TRBV6-1 and TRBJ1-2, with D unclear. V dropped 6 bases and J dropped 2 bases, with 10 bases sitting between them. Germline V gene lookup returns CDR1 MNHNS and CDR2 SASEGT. The CDR3 is 13 residues long. The CDR3 sequence is CASSPAGNYGYTF. The DNA of the CDR3 is TGTGCCAGCAGCCCCGCGGGCAACTATGGCTACACCTTC.

CDR3 nucleotide sequence: TGTGCCAGCAGTTTAAGGAGGGGGGGGCTAGCGGAAAACAATGAGCAGTTCTTC. Its protein product is CASSLRRGGLAENNEQFF. The chain employs TRBV28 and TRBJ2-1; a weak D match, TRBD2 (7 bases). Trimming pared 2 bases from V and 5 bases from J, leaving 22 bases between. The germline V gene encodes CDR1 MDHEN and CDR2 SYDVKM. The CDR3 spans 18 residues.

This sequence joins TRBV2 and TRBJ1-4; D gene ambiguous. CDR3 size: 15 residues. Trimming took off 4 bases at V and 2 bases at J, with 11 bases between the two ends. Germline CDR1 reads SNHLY; CDR2 reads FYNNEI. Here the CDR3 reads CASSVYLETNEKLFF. The CDR3 nucleotides read TGTGCCAGCAGTGTATACTTAGAGACTAATGAAAAACTGTTTTTT. The variable domain in full, completed from reference TRBV2 and TRBJ1-4, reads EPEVTQTPSHQVTQMGQEVILRCVPISNHLYFYWYRQILGQKVEFLVSFYNNEISEKSEIFDDQFSVERPDGSNFTLKIRSTKLEDSAMYFCASSVYLETNEKLFFGSGTQLSVL.

The rearrangement joins TRBV6-2 or TRBV6-3 to TRBJ2-7; TRBD1 matches at 8 bases. Germline V gives CDR1 MNHEY, CDR2 SVGEGT. The CDR3 spans 14 residues. The V and J ends lost 6 bases and 4 bases, in that order; junction bases with no gene match: 8. The CDR3 region is CASSPTGTGYEQYF. The CDR3 coding sequence is TGTGCCAGCAGCCCTACCGGGACAGGTTACGAGCAGTACTTC.

This rearrangement joins TRBV7-6 to TRBJ2-7, with D unresolved. Germline V gene data show CDR1 as SGHVS and CDR2 as FNYEAQ. Deletions cut 5 bases from V and 0 bases from J, with 11 bases between. The CDR3 is made up of 14 amino acids. The CDR3 loop reads CASSRNAGSYEQYF. CDR3 nucleotide sequence: TGTGCCAGCAGCCGGAACGCAGGCTCCTACGAGCAGTACTTC.

V and J are TRBV19 and TRBJ2-2; 10 positions match TRBD1. The germline V gene encodes CDR1 LNHDA and CDR2 SQIVND (reference sequence). The V gene end was trimmed by 3 bases and the J gene end by 4 bases; junction bases not matched to a gene: 2. The CDR3 has 15 amino acids. The CDR3 spells CASSMRTGGTGELFF. CDR3 DNA: TGTGCCAGTAGTATGCGGACAGGGGGCACCGGGGAGCTGTTTTTT.

The chain links TRBV19 to TRBJ1-1, with D hard to call. Germline CDR1 and CDR2: LNHDA and SQIVND (reference sequence). Deletions cut 3 bases from V and 7 bases from J, with 12 bases between. The CDR3 runs to 13 residues. CDR3 in amino acids: CASSMRGGSEAFF. In nucleotides, the CDR3 is TGTGCCAGTAGTATGCGGGGAGGTAGTGAAGCTTTCTTT. The full variable domain, its missing parts supplied by reference TRBV19 and TRBJ1-1, is DGGITQSPKYLFRKEGQNVTLSCEQNLNHDAMYWYRQDPGQGLRLIYYSQIVNDFQKGDIAEGYSVSREKKESFPLTVTSAQKNPTAFYLCASSMRGGSEAFFGQGTRLTVV.